This TCR beta chain was profiled in a study of cytomegalovirus exposure and HLA in healthy donors. Study as a whole: The study placed 70% to 90% of its 398 genotyped donors in the Caucasian-associated ancestry cluster. Findings and caveats of the study: Indistinguishable V segments, including TRBV6-2 and TRBV6-3, were excluded. TCR association rates varied by HLA locus in a later analysis, with DRB1 highest and HLA-C lowest.

Primers: 60 Vbeta forward and 13 Jbeta reverse. Some clones are missing from TCRdb's copy, which holds only in-frame ones; the method was immunoSEQ multiplex PCR. The profile shows 100,000 or so clones, under 85% of them singletons. Germline V gene data show CDR1 as LGHNA and CDR2 as YNFKEQ. V was cut by 0 bases and J by 1 base, with 9 bases left in between. This CDR3 contains 16 residues. A word on this clone: The antigen is undetermined.

The sequence was collected from a man between 18 and 35 years old in good health and CMV-seronegative. Sample: PBMCs. The chain uses TRBV4-2 and TRBJ1-4, with D possibly matching TRBD1 (5 bases). In nucleotides, the CDR3 is TGTGCCAGCAGCCAAGAGGGGGGGTTAACTAATGAAAAACTGTTTTTT. Residues: CASSQEGGLTNEKLFF.